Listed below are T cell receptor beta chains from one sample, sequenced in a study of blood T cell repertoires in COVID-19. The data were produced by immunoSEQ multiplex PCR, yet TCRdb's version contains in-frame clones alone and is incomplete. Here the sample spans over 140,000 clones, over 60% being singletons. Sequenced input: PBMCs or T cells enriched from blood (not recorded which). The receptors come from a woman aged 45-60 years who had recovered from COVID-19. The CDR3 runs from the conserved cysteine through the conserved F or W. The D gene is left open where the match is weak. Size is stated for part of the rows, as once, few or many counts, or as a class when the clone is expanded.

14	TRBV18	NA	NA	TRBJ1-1	CASSPGRPNTEAFF	TGTGCCAGCTCACCTGGGCGCCCGAACACTGAAGCTTTCTTT
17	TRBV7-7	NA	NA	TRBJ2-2	CASSSLPGQLNTGELFF	TGTGCCAGCAGTTCACTCCCGGGACAACTGAACACCGGGGAGCTGTTTTTT
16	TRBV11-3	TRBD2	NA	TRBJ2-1	CASSLGRGGSIDEQFF	TGTGCCAGCAGCTTAGGTCGAGGCGGGAGTATCGATGAGCAGTTCTTC
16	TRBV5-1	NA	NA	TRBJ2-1	CASSLEGAGRGDEQFF	TGCGCCAGCAGCTTGGAAGGGGCGGGGCGCGGGGATGAGCAGTTCTTC
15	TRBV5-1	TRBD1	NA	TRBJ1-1	CASSKGQGPNTEAFF	TGCGCCAGCAGCAAGGGACAGGGACCGAACACTGAAGCTTTCTTT
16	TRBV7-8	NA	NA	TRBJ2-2	CASSLVHGPNTGELFF	TGTGCCAGCAGCTTAGTTCACGGTCCGAACACCGGGGAGCTGTTTTTT
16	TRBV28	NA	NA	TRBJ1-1	CASSLFRGPMNTEAFF	TGTGCCAGCAGTTTATTTAGGGGCCCAATGAACACTGAAGCTTTCTTT
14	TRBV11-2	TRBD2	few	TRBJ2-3	CASKTSGGTDTQYF	TGTGCCAGCAAGACTAGCGGGGGCACAGATACGCAGTATTTT
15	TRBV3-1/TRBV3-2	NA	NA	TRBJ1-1	CASSQATAGSTEAFF	TGTGCCAGCAGCCAAGCTACCGCGGGGAGCACTGAAGCTTTCTTT
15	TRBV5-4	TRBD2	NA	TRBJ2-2	CASSLGTSGYGELFF	TGTGCCAGCAGCCTAGGGACTAGCGGGTACGGGGAGCTGTTTTTT
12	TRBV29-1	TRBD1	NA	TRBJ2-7	CSVLTGGHEQYF	TGCAGCGTACTGACAGGGGGCCACGAGCAGTACTTC
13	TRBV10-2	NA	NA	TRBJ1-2	CASSGHPNYGYTF	TGCGCCAGCAGTGGACACCCTAACTATGGCTACACCTTC
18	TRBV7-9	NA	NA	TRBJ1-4	CASSGAYVGGPINEKLFF	TGTGCCAGCAGCGGAGCATATGTAGGGGGACCGATTAATGAAAAACTGTTTTTT
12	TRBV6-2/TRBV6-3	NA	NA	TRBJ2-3	CASSTITDTQYF	TGTGCCAGCAGTACAATCACAGATACGCAGTATTTT
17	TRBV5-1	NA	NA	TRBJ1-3	CASSLAVGGASGNTIYF	TGCGCCAGCAGCTTGGCCGTAGGGGGGGCCTCTGGAAACACCATATATTTT
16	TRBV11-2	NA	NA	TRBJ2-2	CASSLDTATNTGELFF	TGTGCCAGCAGCTTAGATACAGCAACCAACACCGGGGAGCTGTTTTTT
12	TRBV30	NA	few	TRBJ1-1	CAYQILTTEAFF	TGTGCCTACCAAATACTAACCACTGAAGCTTTCTTT
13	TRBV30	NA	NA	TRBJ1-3	CAWNSLSGNTIYF	TGTGCCTGGAACAGTTTATCTGGAAACACCATATATTTT